Described below is a single TCR beta chain sequence and its context. What it binds is not known. Its ends do not fully match the called genes, so a read error is possible. The data belong to a study of cytomegalovirus exposure and HLA in healthy donors. Study conclusions and caveats: The study labeled more than 150 TCR beta chains cytomegalovirus-associated. TCR beta V- and J-gene trimming, according to a later analysis, was linked to a missense DCLRE1C variant.

Likely unrecorded immune exposures existed in these nominally healthy donors. It was with 60 Vbeta and 13 Jbeta primers that the PCR ran. Data came from immunoSEQ multiplex PCR; TCRdb stores just in-frame clones and leaves some out. The sample has some 99,000 clones; roughly 76% are singletons. The sequenced sample was PBMCs. The source of this sequence is a woman between 50 and 59 years old in good health and CMV-seropositive.

The DNA of the CDR3 is TGTTCCAGCAGCTTAGAAGGGCCCCCCAACAGGGTCGGGTACGAGCAGTACTTC. This translates into CSSSLEGPPNRVGYEQYF. This chain connects TRBV7-9 to TRBJ2-7; D perhaps matches TRBD1 (6 bases). The CDR3 has 18 residues. Germline V gene data show CDR1 as SEHNR and CDR2 as FQNEAQ (reference sequence).